The rows below give T cell receptor beta chains drawn from one sample of a study of blood T cell repertoires in COVID-19. The table came from immunoSEQ multiplex PCR; TCRdb's copy has only in-frame clones and leaves some out. Among around 620,000 clones, around 89% were seen once, and the ten largest hold under 0.3%. What was sequenced was peripheral blood. These receptors were taken from a woman under 30 with acute or convalescent COVID-19. The CDR3 runs from the conserved cysteine through the conserved F or W. The order of the fields is CDR3 protein, CDR3 DNA, D gene, V gene, J gene, clone size. D genes are given only for firm matches. For some rows the clone size is stated as once, few or many, or as a class when expanded; others skip it.

CASSQLAGGQETQYF,TGCGCCAGCAGCCAGCTGGCGGGGGGGCAAGAGACCCAGTACTTC,TRBD2,TRBV5-1,TRBJ2-5,NA
CASSPLDTDQPQHF,TGTGCCAGCAGCCCCTTAGACACAGATCAGCCCCAGCATTTT,NA,TRBV25-1,TRBJ1-5,once
CASSVQGYYGYTF,TGTGCCAGCAGTGTACAGGGGTACTATGGCTACACCTTC,TRBD1,TRBV12-3/TRBV12-4,TRBJ1-2,once
CASSDQMNTEAFF,TGTGCCAGCAGTGACCAGATGAACACTGAAGCTTTCTTT,NA,TRBV2,TRBJ1-1,NA
CAWRGQGADGYTF,TGTGCCTGGAGGGGACAGGGGGCGGATGGCTACACCTTC,TRBD1,TRBV30,TRBJ1-2,NA
CASSLEGHRAGNTIYF,TGTGCCAGCAGCTTAGAGGGTCACAGGGCTGGAAACACCATATATTTT,NA,TRBV7-9,TRBJ1-3,once
CASSFTGGDEQYF,TGTGCCAGCAGTTTTACAGGGGGCGACGAGCAGTACTTC,TRBD1,TRBV6-5,TRBJ2-7,NA
CASSEYGTGGENEQFF,TGTGCCAGCAGTGAATATGGGACAGGGGGTGAGAATGAGCAGTTCTTC,TRBD1,TRBV25-1,TRBJ2-1,NA
CASSNKQGQSTEAFF,TGTGCCAGCAGCAATAAACAAGGACAGTCCACTGAAGCTTTCTTT,NA,TRBV9,TRBJ1-1,NA
CATRGARMSEKLFF,TGTGCCACCCGGGGGGCGCGAATGAGTGAAAAACTGTTTTTT,NA,TRBV15,TRBJ1-4,NA
CASSRDISSSSGNTIYF,TGTGCCAGCAGCCGGGACATCAGCTCTAGCTCTGGAAACACCATATATTTT,NA,TRBV14,TRBJ1-3,once
CASSFIGTGGATAFF,TGTGCCAGCAGCTTTATCGGGACAGGGGGCGCGACAGCTTTCTTT,TRBD1,TRBV7-9,TRBJ1-1,once
CASSQGWGGVKANQPQHF,TGCGCCAGCAGCCAAGGGTGGGGAGGCGTTAAGGCCAATCAGCCCCAGCATTTT,NA,TRBV4-1,TRBJ1-5,NA
CAPYGGGGMETQYF,TGCGCCCCCTATGGAGGGGGCGGGATGGAGACCCAGTACTTC,NA,TRBV4-1,TRBJ2-5,NA
CASSQDPRDTEAFF,TGCGCCAGCAGCCAAGATCCCAGGGACACTGAAGCTTTCTTT,NA,TRBV4-1,TRBJ1-1,NA
CASSEPISYEQYF,TGTGCCAGCAGTGAACCTATCTCCTACGAGCAGTACTTC,NA,TRBV6-1,TRBJ2-7,NA
CASSIGDRAYEQYF,TGTGCCAGTAGTATCGGGGACAGGGCCTACGAGCAGTACTTC,TRBD1,TRBV19,TRBJ2-7,NA
CASSPGTSGGNTGELFF,TGCGCCAGCAGCCCCGGGACTAGCGGGGGTAACACCGGGGAGCTGTTTTTT,TRBD2,TRBV5-1,TRBJ2-2,NA
CASTPGGGSNTIYF,TGTGCCAGCACACCAGGGGGCGGGTCGAACACCATATATTTT,TRBD1,TRBV27,TRBJ1-3,NA
CASSDTGNTEAFF,TGTGCCAGCAGTGACACAGGGAACACTGAAGCTTTCTTT,NA,TRBV28,TRBJ1-1,NA
CASSPGDRWALTWAF,TGTGCCAGCAGTCCTGGGGACAGGTGGGCCCTTACTTGGGCCTTC,TRBD1,TRBV25-1,TRBJ1-2,NA
CASSLVVGEPQHF,TGCGCCAGCAGCTTGGTCGTAGGGGAGCCCCAGCATTTT,NA,TRBV5-1,TRBJ1-5,NA
CASSLGRQANEQFF,TGCGCCAGCAGCTTGGGCAGGCAAGCCAATGAGCAGTTCTTC,NA,TRBV5-1,TRBJ2-1,NA
CASSLGWGPNQPQHF,TGTGCCAGCAGCTTAGGGTGGGGCCCCAATCAGCCCCAGCATTTT,NA,TRBV7-8,TRBJ1-5,NA
CASSRTENYGYTF,TGTGCCAGTAGCCGGACAGAGAACTATGGCTACACCTTC,NA,TRBV19,TRBJ1-2,NA
CAISPLVGGESEAFF,TGTGCCATCAGTCCTCTGGTAGGGGGAGAATCTGAAGCTTTCTTT,NA,TRBV10-3,TRBJ1-1,NA
CASGTDSPEAFF,TGTGCTAGTGGCACGGACAGTCCTGAAGCTTTCTTT,NA,TRBV12-5,TRBJ1-1,NA
CASSFWTGLDYAF,TGTGCCAGCAGCTTTTGGACGGGGTTGGACTACGCCTTC,NA,TRBV11-2,TRBJ1-2,once
CASSSGQGGVNEQYF,TGTGCCAGCAGTTCCGGACAGGGAGGTGTGAACGAGCAGTACTTC,TRBD1,TRBV6-5,TRBJ2-7,NA
CASSSVDRNTGELFF,TGTGCCAGCAGCTCCGTGGACAGAAACACCGGGGAGCTGTTTTTT,NA,TRBV7-9,TRBJ2-2,NA
CASSKAAGLYGYTF,TGTGCCAGCAGCAAAGCAGCGGGCCTCTATGGCTACACCTTC,NA,TRBV21-1,TRBJ1-2,NA
CASSLEAGTGANVLTF,TGTGCCAGCAGCTTAGAGGCAGGGACTGGGGCCAACGTCCTGACTTTC,NA,TRBV7-2,TRBJ2-6,NA
CASSQDWEGDTGELFF,TGCGCCAGCAGCCAAGATTGGGAGGGGGACACCGGGGAGCTGTTTTTT,NA,TRBV4-3,TRBJ2-2,NA
CASSQQGTGEGYEQYF,TGTGCCAGCTCACAACAAGGGACAGGGGAAGGCTACGAGCAGTACTTC,TRBD1,TRBV18,TRBJ2-7,NA
CAIMADLNTEAFF,TGTGCCATCATGGCCGATTTGAACACTGAAGCTTTCTTT,NA,TRBV10-3,TRBJ1-1,NA
CASSGADQASTDTQYF,TGTGCCAGCAGCGGAGCGGACCAAGCTAGCACAGATACGCAGTATTTT,NA,TRBV9,TRBJ2-3,NA
CASSPTGTLNEKLFF,TGTGCCAGCAGTCCAACCGGGACACTAAATGAAAAACTGTTTTTT,NA,TRBV28,TRBJ1-4,NA
CASSVGPQLGAEKLFF,TGTGCCAGCAGCGTAGGACCCCAACTGGGGGCTGAAAAACTGTTTTTT,NA,TRBV9,TRBJ1-4,once
CASSSQLAGVSYNEQFF,TGTGCCAGCAGCTCCCAACTCGCGGGGGTCTCCTACAATGAGCAGTTCTTC,TRBD2,TRBV7-9,TRBJ2-1,NA
CASSQGAGTKNIQYF,TGCGCCAGCAGCCAGGGGGCAGGGACCAAAAACATTCAGTACTTC,NA,TRBV4-1,TRBJ2-4,NA
CASIKDRGRTEAFF,TGTGCCAGCATAAAGGACAGGGGGCGGACTGAAGCTTTCTTT,TRBD1,TRBV27,TRBJ1-1,NA
CASSYGSSGQGNEQYF,TGTGCCAGCAGTTACGGGTCTTCGGGACAGGGCAACGAGCAGTACTTC,TRBD1,TRBV6-5,TRBJ2-7,NA
CAWGEGLDYGYTF,TGTGCCTGGGGGGAGGGACTGGACTATGGCTACACCTTC,NA,TRBV30,TRBJ1-2,few
CASSLIGTNSGNTIYF,TGTGCCAGCAGCTTAATAGGGACAAACTCTGGAAACACCATATATTTT,NA,TRBV7-2,TRBJ1-3,few
CASSQGARYGYTF,TGCGCCAGCAGCCAAGGGGCCCGCTATGGCTACACCTTC,NA,TRBV4-3,TRBJ1-2,NA
CASSLGLASGADTQYF,TGTGCCAGCAGCTTGGGTTTGGCTAGTGGAGCAGATACGCAGTATTTT,NA,TRBV5-5,TRBJ2-3,NA
CASSQVVGNTIYF,TGTGCCAGCAGCCAAGTAGTGGGAAACACCATATATTTT,NA,TRBV3-1/TRBV3-2,TRBJ1-3,once
CASSFAPGQGFTDTQYF,TGTGCCAGTAGTTTCGCGCCGGGACAGGGGTTCACAGATACGCAGTATTTT,TRBD1,TRBV19,TRBJ2-3,NA
CASSTDIQNYGYTF,TGTGCCAGCAGCACGGACATTCAAAACTATGGCTACACCTTC,NA,TRBV7-2,TRBJ1-2,NA
CASSHTIGTGGFQPQHF,TGTGCCAGCAGCCACACAATCGGGACAGGGGGGTTTCAGCCCCAGCATTTT,TRBD1,TRBV27,TRBJ1-5,NA
CASSQKSTGEWSITEAFF,TGCGCCAGCAGCCAGAAGTCCACAGGAGAATGGTCTATCACTGAAGCTTTCTTT,NA,TRBV5-1,TRBJ1-1,NA
CAWSIDSRTNEKLFF,TGTGCCTGGAGTATAGACAGCAGGACGAATGAAAAACTGTTTTTT,NA,TRBV30,TRBJ1-4,NA